This T cell receptor beta chain is from a study of CD8 T cells in ankylosing spondylitis. Findings and limits, study-wide: Earlier literature documents some of the motif variants in reactive arthritis synovial fluid and blood. A CD8+ phenotype characterized the disease-linked clones, which were relatively rare in peripheral blood.

In regard to this clonotype: No antigen is known for it.

TCRdb reprocessed the 5' RACE reads with MiXCR, giving one entry per CDR3 protein. The sample holds 250,000 to 300,000 distinct CDR3 sequences, about 19% seen once. Germline-derived CDR1 and CDR2 are ENHRY and SYGVKD. The CDR3 sequence is 12 residues long. V lost 10 bases, J lost 1 base, and 9 bases lay in between. Sequences were obtained from blood, either unsorted or a sorted T cell fraction (not recorded which). The chain employs TRBV10-3 and TRBJ2-3, with unresolved D. This clonotype was sampled from a male donor with ankylosing spondylitis or in good health (not recorded which). The CDR3 spells CATENCTDTQYF. DNA for the CDR3: TGTGCCACAGAGAATTGCACAGATACGCAGTATTTT.